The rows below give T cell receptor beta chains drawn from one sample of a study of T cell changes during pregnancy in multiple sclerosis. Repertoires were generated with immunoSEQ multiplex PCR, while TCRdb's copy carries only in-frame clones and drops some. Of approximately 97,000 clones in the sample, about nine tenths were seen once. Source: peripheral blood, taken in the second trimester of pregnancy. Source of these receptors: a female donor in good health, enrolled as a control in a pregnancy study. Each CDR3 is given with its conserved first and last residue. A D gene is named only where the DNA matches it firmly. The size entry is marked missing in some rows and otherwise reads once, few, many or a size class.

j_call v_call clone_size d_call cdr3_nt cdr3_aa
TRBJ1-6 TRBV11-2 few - TGTGCCAGCAGCTTAGATCGAGGGAATTCACCCCTCCACTTT CASSLDRGNSPLHF
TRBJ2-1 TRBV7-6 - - TGTGCCAGTCGAGAGATCTCCTACAATGAGCAGTTCTTC CASREISYNEQFF
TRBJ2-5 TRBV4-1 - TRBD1 TGCGCCAGCAGCCAGGCCCCGGGACAGGGGGCTTTTGTGGAAGAGACCCAGTACTTC CASSQAPGQGAFVEETQYF
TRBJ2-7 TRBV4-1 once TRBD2 TGCGCCAGCAGCCTCGGACTAGCGGAGACGTACAAGCAGTACTTC CASSLGLAETYKQYF
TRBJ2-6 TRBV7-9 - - TGTGCCAGCAGCTTACTGCGCAGGGCAGGGGCCAACGTCCTGACTTTC CASSLLRRAGANVLTF
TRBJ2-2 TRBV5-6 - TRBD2 TGTGCCAGCAGCCGGACTAGCGGGAGGGGCAACACCGGGGAGCTGTTTTTT CASSRTSGRGNTGELFF
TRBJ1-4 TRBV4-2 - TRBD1 TGTGCCAGCAGCCAAGATACAGGGGCGGCGGCTAATGAAAAACTGTTTTTT CASSQDTGAAANEKLFF
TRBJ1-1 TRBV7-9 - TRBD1 TGTGCCAGCAGCTCGACGGACAGGGGGCAGACTGAAGCTTTCTTT CASSSTDRGQTEAFF
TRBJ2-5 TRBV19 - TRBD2 TGTGCCAGTAGGACTAGCGGGGAAGAGACCCAGTACTTC CASRTSGEETQYF
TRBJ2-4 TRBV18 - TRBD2 TGTGCCAGCTCACCAAGGGCAGCGGGGGACATTCAGTACTTC CASSPRAAGDIQYF
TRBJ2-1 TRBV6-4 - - TGTGCCAGCAGTGAATCCGGGGTCAGCTACAATGAGCAGTTCTTC CASSESGVSYNEQFF
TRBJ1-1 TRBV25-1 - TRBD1 TGTGCCAGCATTACAACAGGGGGCGCGGGGAAAGCTTTCTTT CASITTGGAGKAFF
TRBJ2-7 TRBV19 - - TGTGCCAGTAGCCAGGCTGGATCCTACGAGCAGTACTTC CASSQAGSYEQYF
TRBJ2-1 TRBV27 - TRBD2 TGTGCCAGCAGTTCGGCTAGCGGGAGAGCCTACAATGAGCAGTTCTTC CASSSASGRAYNEQFF
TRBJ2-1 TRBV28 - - TGTGCCAGCAGTTTATATCCGGGAGCGGACTACAATGAGCAGTTCTTC CASSLYPGADYNEQFF
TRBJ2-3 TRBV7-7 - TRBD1 TGTGCCAGCAGCTTTAACAGGGGACCCACAGATACGCAGTATTTT CASSFNRGPTDTQYF
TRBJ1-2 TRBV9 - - TGTGCCAGCAGCGTAGATTACGGGGGGGACTACACCTTC CASSVDYGGDYTF
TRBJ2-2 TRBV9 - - TGTGCCAGCAGCGTACGAGGGAGTGGGACCGGGGAGCTGTTTTTT CASSVRGSGTGELFF
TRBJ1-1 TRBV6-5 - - TGTGCCAGCAGTTACTCGGCAGGGGTGAACACTGAAGCTTTCTTT CASSYSAGVNTEAFF
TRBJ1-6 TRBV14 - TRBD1 TGTGCCAGCAGCCAGAACCCTTGGGGGACAGGGGATTCACCCCTCCACTTT CASSQNPWGTGDSPLHF
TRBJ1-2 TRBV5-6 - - TGTGCCAGCAGCCTGGGAGAGACAGGACTCCTCTTC CASSLGETGLLF
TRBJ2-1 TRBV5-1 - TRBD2 TGCGCCAGCAGCGGGGGACTAGCGGGATTTTGGGCCAATGAGCAGTTCTTC CASSGGLAGFWANEQFF
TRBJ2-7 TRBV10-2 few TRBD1 TGCGCCAGCAGTGAGACAGGGGTAAGCTACGAGCAGTACTTC CASSETGVSYEQYF
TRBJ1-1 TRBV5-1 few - TGCGCCAGCAGCTTGGTGAACCAGGGGTCGGCTTTCTTT CASSLVNQGSAFF
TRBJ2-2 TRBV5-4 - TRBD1 TGTGCCAGCAGCGTGGACAGGGTCGGGGAGCTGTTTTTT CASSVDRVGELFF
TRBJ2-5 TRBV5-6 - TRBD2 TGTGCCAGCAGCTACCGGGGGGGCCTCCAAGAGACCCAGTACTTC CASSYRGGLQETQYF
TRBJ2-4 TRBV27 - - TGTGCCAGCAGTTTTTCAGGCGGAAGGGAGGACATTCAGTACTTC CASSFSGGREDIQYF
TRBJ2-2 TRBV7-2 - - TGTGCCAGCAGCCCTACCTCGACAGCGCCCGGGGAGCTGTTTTTT CASSPTSTAPGELFF
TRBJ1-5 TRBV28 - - TGTGCCAGCAAGTCAGGCGATCATAGCAATCAGCCCCAGCATTTT CASKSGDHSNQPQHF
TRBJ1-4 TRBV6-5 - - TGTGCCAGCAGTTCCCCGGGAGCAACTAATGAAAAACTGTTTTTT CASSSPGATNEKLFF
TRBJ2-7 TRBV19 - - TGTGCCTGCGAGAATGGGGCCGAGCAGTACTTC CACENGAEQYF
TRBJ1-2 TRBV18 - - TGTGCCAGCTCACCAACAGGGACCCTCTATGGCTACACCTTC CASSPTGTLYGYTF
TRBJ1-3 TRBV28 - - TGTGCCAGCAGTCTCCTGGAGCACTCAATCTCCTCTGGAAACACCATATATTTT CASSLLEHSISSGNTIYF
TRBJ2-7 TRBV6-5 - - TGTGCCAGCAGTTACACATCCTACGAGCAGTACTTC CASSYTSYEQYF
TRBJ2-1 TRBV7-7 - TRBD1 TGTGCCAGCAGCTTGACCCCGGGACAGGGCATCAATGAGCAGTTCTTC CASSLTPGQGINEQFF
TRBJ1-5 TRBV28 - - TGTGCCAGCAGTGTGACTGGAAGCAATCAGCCCCAGCATTTT CASSVTGSNQPQHF
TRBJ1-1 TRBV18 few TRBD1 TGTGCCAGCTCACCATCGACAGGGGGCACTGAAGCTTTCTTT CASSPSTGGTEAFF
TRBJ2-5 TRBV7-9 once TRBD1 TGTGCCAGCAGCGCGCCGGGACAGATAAAAGAGACCCAGTACTTC CASSAPGQIKETQYF
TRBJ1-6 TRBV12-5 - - TGTGCTAGTGGTTTGGTACTAGGCAGAAAGCAGAATTCACCCCTCCACTTT CASGLVLGRKQNSPLHF
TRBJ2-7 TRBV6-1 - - TGTGCCAGCAGTAAAGGGGGAGTAAGGTCCTACGAGCAGTACTTC CASSKGGVRSYEQYF